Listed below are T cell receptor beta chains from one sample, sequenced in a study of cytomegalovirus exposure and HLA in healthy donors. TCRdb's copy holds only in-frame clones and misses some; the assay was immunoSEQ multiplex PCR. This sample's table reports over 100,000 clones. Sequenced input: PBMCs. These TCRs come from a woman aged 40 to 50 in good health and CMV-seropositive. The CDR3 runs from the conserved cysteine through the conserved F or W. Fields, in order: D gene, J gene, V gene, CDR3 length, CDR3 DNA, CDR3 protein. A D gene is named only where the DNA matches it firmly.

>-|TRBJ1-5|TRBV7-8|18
TGTGCCAGCAGCTCCACTTTACAGGGAGAGGATAGCAATCAGCCCCAGCATTTT
CASSSTLQGEDSNQPQHF
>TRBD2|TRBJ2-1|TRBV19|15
TGTGCCAGTAGTATAAGGGGCGGGGGGGACAATGAGCAGTTCTTC
CASSIRGGGDNEQFF
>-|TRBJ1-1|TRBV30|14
TGTGCCTGGATCGAAACTTTTGTGGACACTGAAGCTTTCTTT
CAWIETFVDTEAFF
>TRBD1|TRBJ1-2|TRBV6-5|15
TGTGCCAGCAGTTACTCTCAGGGGGGATACTATGGCTACACCTTC
CASSYSQGGYYGYTF
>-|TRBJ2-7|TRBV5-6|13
TGTGCCAGCTTCCGGGACACAGCCTACGAGCAGTACTTC
CASFRDTAYEQYF
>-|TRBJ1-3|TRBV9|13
TGTGCCAGCAGCCCCCCGTCCGGAAACACCATATATTTT
CASSPPSGNTIYF
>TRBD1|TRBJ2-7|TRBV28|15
TGTGCCAGCACCTCAGGGGGGACAGGCAGCTACGAGCAGTACTTC
CASTSGGTGSYEQYF
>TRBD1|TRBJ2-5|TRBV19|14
TGTGCCAGTAGTCGGACAGGCCGGCAAGAGACCCAGTACTTC
CASSRTGRQETQYF
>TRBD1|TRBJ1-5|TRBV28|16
TGTGCCAGCAGTCCTCCCCCGGACAGGGCTGGACAGCCCCAGCATTTT
CASSPPPDRAGQPQHF
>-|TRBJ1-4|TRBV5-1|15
TGCGCCAGCAGCTTTGATGGGCAGGGCAATGAAAAACTGTTTTTT
CASSFDGQGNEKLFF
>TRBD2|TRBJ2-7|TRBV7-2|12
TGTGCCAGCGGGGGGGGGAGCTACGAGCAGTACTTC
CASGGGSYEQYF
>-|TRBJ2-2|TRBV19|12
TGTGCCAGACTAGCTGGCACCGGGGAGCTGTTTTTT
CARLAGTGELFF
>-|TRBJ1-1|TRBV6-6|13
TGTGCCAGCAGCGGGGGAGGGAACACTGAAGCTTTCTTT
CASSGGGNTEAFF
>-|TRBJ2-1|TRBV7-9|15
TGTGCCAGCATCCCTTTAGTACCGAGTCACCATGAGCAGTTCTTC
CASIPLVPSHHEQFF
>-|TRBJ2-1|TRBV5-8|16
TGTGCCAGCAGCACACGGACTGGCGGGAAGGACAATGAGCAGTTCTTC
CASSTRTGGKDNEQFF
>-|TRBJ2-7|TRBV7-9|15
TGTGCCAGCAGCGGAGAGTCTGGCGGAACCTACGAGCAGTACTTC
CASSGESGGTYEQYF
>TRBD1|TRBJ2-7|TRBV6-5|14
TGTGCCAGCAGTAAGGGACAGGGATCCTACGAGCAGTACTTC
CASSKGQGSYEQYF
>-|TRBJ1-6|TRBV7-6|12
TGTGCCAGCAGCTTAGGCCAGTCACCCCTCCACTTT
CASSLGQSPLHF
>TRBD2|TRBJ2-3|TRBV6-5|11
TGTGCCAGCGGGAGGGAAGATACGCAGTATTTT
CASGREDTQYF
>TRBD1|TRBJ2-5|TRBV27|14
TGTGCCAGCAACTCGAGACAGGGGGCGGGTGAGCAGTACTTC
CASNSRQGAGEQYF
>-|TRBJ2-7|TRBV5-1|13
TGCGCCAGCAGCTTGGTGACAGGCCACGAGCAGTACTTC
CASSLVTGHEQYF
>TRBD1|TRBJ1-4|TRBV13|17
TGTGCCAGCAGCTTACCCTTGGGACAGGAGCAACTTGAAAAACTGTTTTTT
CASSLPLGQEQLEKLFF
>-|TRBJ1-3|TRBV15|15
TGTGCCACCAGCAGAGATAACGGACTAGGAAACACCATATATTTT
CATSRDNGLGNTIYF
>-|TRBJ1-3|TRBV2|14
TGTGCCAGCATCCGAGAGAGTTCTGGAAACACCATATATTTT
CASIRESSGNTIYF
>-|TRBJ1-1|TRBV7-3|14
TGTGCCAGCAGCCGACTGAGGGGGAGCACTGAAGCTTTCTTT
CASSRLRGSTEAFF
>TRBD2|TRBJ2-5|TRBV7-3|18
TGTGCCAGCAGCCCGCGGTCGGCTAGCGGGAGCCCACGGGAGACCCAGTACTTC
CASSPRSASGSPRETQYF
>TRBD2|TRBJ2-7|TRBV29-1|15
TGCAGCGTCGAAAATGTGAGCGGGGACTCCTACGAGCAGTACTTC
CSVENVSGDSYEQYF
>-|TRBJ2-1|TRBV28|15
TGTGCCAGCAGCCTTACTCTGGTCTCCTACAATGAGCAGTTCTTC
CASSLTLVSYNEQFF
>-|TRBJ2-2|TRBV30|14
TGTGCCTGCTTTAGCGGAGGGCGGACCGGGGAGCTGTTTTTT
CACFSGGRTGELFF
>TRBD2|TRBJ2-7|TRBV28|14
TGTGCCAGCTCGGGACTAGCGGGCTTCTACGAGCAGTACTTC
CASSGLAGFYEQYF
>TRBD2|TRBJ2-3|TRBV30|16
TGTGCCGTCCGTCCGGCTAGCGGACTTTTCACAGATACGCAGTATTTT
CAVRPASGLFTDTQYF
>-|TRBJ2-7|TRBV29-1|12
TGCAGCGTCCGGGACACCTCCTACGAGCAGTACTTC
CSVRDTSYEQYF
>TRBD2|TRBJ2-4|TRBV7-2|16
TGTGCCAGCAGCTTGGGGGGACTAGCGGGGTTAAACATTCAGTACTTC
CASSLGGLAGLNIQYF
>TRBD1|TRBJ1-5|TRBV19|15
TGTGCCAGTAGTCTGACCTGGACAGGGATCCAGCCCCAGCATTTT
CASSLTWTGIQPQHF
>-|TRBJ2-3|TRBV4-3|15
TGCGCCAGCAGCCAAGAGGATCGGGAATCAGATACGCAGTATTTT
CASSQEDRESDTQYF
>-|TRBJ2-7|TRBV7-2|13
TGTGCCAGCAGCTTACTACAGATGAACGAGCAGTACTTC
CASSLLQMNEQYF
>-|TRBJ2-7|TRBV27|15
TGTGCCAGCAGTTTAACGCCGCCGGAGAGGCGCGAGCAGTACTTC
CASSLTPPERREQYF